A single sample is the source of the 25 T cell receptor beta chains below, sequenced in a study of blood T cells in healthy people across ages. Then a second PCR, running about 6 to 12 cycles, was carried out with a sample-barcoded 5' primer and a J-beta primer mix. TCRdb re-analysed the 5' RACE reads in MiXCR, keeping a single row per CDR3 protein. The sample holds over 750,000 distinct CDR3 sequences, around a quarter seen once. The sample was also linked to a second study, of T cells of mothers and their children.

The material sequenced was blood. Receptors were obtained from a boy younger than 18 in good health.

This clonotype has only a few counts. The rearrangement links TRBV6-1 to TRBJ2-5, with 9 bases fitting TRBD1. Trimming cost V 7 bases and J 5 bases; bases outside gene matches: 26. Germline values: CDR1 MNHNS, CDR2 SASEGT. This CDR3 is 20 amino acids long. This CDR3 reads CASMGRWRTGVRGKRETQYF. CDR3 nucleotides: TGTGCCAGCATGGGGAGGTGGAGGACAGGGGTGAGAGGCAAGAGGGAGACCCAGTACTTC.

A few counts support this clonotype. This rearrangement joins TRBV28 to TRBJ2-5; 9 positions match TRBD1. The DNA matches TRBJ2-1 better at its end, which makes the J call doubtful. This CDR3 comprises 15 residues. Germline CDR1 reads MDHEN; CDR2 reads SYDVKM. CDR3 nucleotide sequence: TGTGCCAGCAGTTCTCCGGGACAGGGAAGGGATGAGCAGTTCTTC. Translated: CASSSPGQGRDEQFF.

This clonotype was counted only a few times. This rearrangement joins TRBV4-1 to TRBJ2-2, with 8 bases aligning to TRBD1. Trimming took 4 bases from V and 3 from J; bases not matched to a gene: 10. The CDR3 runs to 17 residues. The germline CDR1 and CDR2 sequences are MGHRA and YSYEKL. The CDR3 here is CASSLILSRGHTGELFF. As DNA, the CDR3 is TGCGCCAGCAGCCTCATACTTTCCAGGGGGCACACCGGGGAGCTGTTTTTT.

The chain has TRBV5-8 and TRBJ2-2, with D tentatively TRBD1 (6 bases). The CDR3 sequence is 17 residues long. Trimming removed 3 bases at V and 0 bases at J, with 15 bases between. CDR1 and CDR2 from the germline V gene are SGHTS and YDEGEE. This CDR3 reads CASSSATGMTNTGELFF. The CDR3 coding sequence is TGTGCCAGCAGCTCGGCGACAGGAATGACGAACACCGGGGAGCTGTTTTTT.

The chain couples TRBV25-1 to TRBJ1-3; no clear D. The CDR3 totals 13 residues. The V gene's germline CDR1 is MGHDK and CDR2 SYGVNS. V gave up 7 bases and J gave up 0 bases, with 7 bases separating them. This CDR3 is CASNGLSGNTIYF. The CDR3 nucleotides are TGTGCCAGCAATGGCCTCTCTGGAAACACCATATATTTT.

This clonotype was counted a few times. Here the CDR3 reads CASSLEGGTSYEQYF. For the CDR3, the DNA is TGTGCCAGCAGCTTAGAGGGGGGAACTTCCTACGAGCAGTACTTC. This sequence joins TRBV11-2 and TRBJ2-7; tentatively, D is TRBD2 (6 bases). The CDR3 contains 15 residues. The V end was cut by 0 bases, the J end by 1 base, with 10 bases between. The germline gives CDR1 SGHAT, CDR2 FQNNGV.

This chain joins TRBV29-1 and TRBJ2-5; 8 bases align to TRBD2. CDR1 SQVTM and CDR2 ANQGSEA come from the germline V gene. J gave up 7 bases and V 5 bases, and 12 bases lay outside the gene matches. This CDR3 is 14 amino acids long. The CDR3 region has the DNA TGCAGCGTTTCACCAACCGGGGGGGTTGGGACCCAGTACTTC. The encoded protein is CSVSPTGGVGTQYF.

This chain uses TRBV4-3 with TRBJ2-3, with a possible D match to TRBD2 (5 bases). CDR3 length: 13 amino acids. Deletions cut 0 bases from V and 8 bases from J, with 9 bases between. In germline, CDR1 is LGHNA, CDR2 YSLEER. CDR3 in DNA: TGCGCCAGCAGCCAAGAGAGCGAGGGTACGCAGTATTTT. It specifies CASSQESEGTQYF.

The rearrangement links TRBV20-1 to TRBJ2-7, with D maybe TRBD2 (7 bases). The CDR3 contains 14 residues. Germline lookup yields CDR1 DFQATT and CDR2 SNEGSKA (reference sequence). V dropped 4 bases and J dropped 3 bases, with 16 bases sitting between them. The CDR3 reads CSATQGWGGYEQYF. The CDR3 DNA reads TGCAGTGCTACTCAGGGGTGGGGGGGCTACGAGCAGTACTTC.

This clonotype was detected only a few times. V usage is TRBV2 and J usage is TRBJ2-5; D is undetermined. Germline loops: CDR1 SNHLY, CDR2 FYNNEI. Between the trimmed V and J ends, which lost 2 bases and 2 bases, there was a span of 18 bases. The length of the CDR3 is 17 residues. The CDR3 DNA is TGTGCCAGCAGTGAATTGCCCGCGCCATATCGACAAGAGACCCAGTACTTC. It encodes CASSELPAPYRQETQYF. The full variable domain, its missing parts supplied by reference TRBV2 and TRBJ2-5, is EPEVTQTPSHQVTQMGQEVILRCVPISNHLYFYWYRQILGQKVEFLVSFYNNEISEKSEIFDDQFSVERPDGSNFTLKIRSTKLEDSAMYFCASSELPAPYRQETQYFGPGTRLLVL.

This clonotype was seen a handful of times. The chain couples TRBV4-3 to TRBJ2-7; 10 bases align to TRBD1. V lost 3 bases, J lost 4 bases, and 9 bases stayed unmatched. The germline V gene has CDR1 LGHNA and CDR2 YSLEER. The CDR3 spans 16 residues. CDR3 nucleotide sequence: TGCGCCAGCAGCCAGAACCGGGACAGGGGAGGTTACGAGCAGTACTTC. Protein: CASSQNRDRGGYEQYF.

This clonotype has a handful of counts. The rearrangement links TRBV27 to TRBJ2-7, with TRBD2 matching 7 bases. CDR1 MNHEY and CDR2 SMNVEV come from the germline V gene (reference sequence). V was clipped by 8 bases and J by 6 bases; unmatched bases: 13. The CDR3 runs to 14 residues. CDR3 residues: CASGRTRPISEQYF. CDR3 in DNA: TGTGCCAGCGGGCGGACTAGACCCATCTCCGAGCAGTACTTC.

This clonotype was seen only a few times. The junction departs from germline at one end; a sequencing error may be responsible. V is TRBV7-7 and J is TRBJ2-2, with a weak D call TRBD1 (5 bases). The CDR3 covers 15 residues. The germline V gene has CDR1 SSHAT and CDR2 FNYEAQ (reference sequence). CDR3 bases: TGTGCTAGCAGCTTAATGGCGGACACCACCGGGGAGCTGTTTTTT. Amino acids: CASSLMADTTGELFF.

This clonotype was detected a few times. The V call is TRBV25-1, the J call TRBJ1-1, with 8 bases fitting TRBD1. The CDR3 consists of 15 residues. The germline CDR1 and CDR2 sequences are MGHDK and SYGVNS. With V trimmed by 4 bases and J by 4 bases, 8 bases remained unmatched. Here the CDR3 reads CASSGTGRSVTEAFF. The CDR3 bases are TGTGCCAGCAGTGGGACAGGGCGGTCGGTCACTGAAGCTTTCTTT.

The chain joins TRBV19 to TRBJ2-1; no clear D gene. Trimming removed 3 bases at V and 5 bases at J, with 5 bases between. The germline CDR1 and CDR2 sequences are LNHDA and SQIVND (reference sequence). CDR3 size: 12 residues. CDR3 sequence (DNA): TGTGCCAGTAGTATCGTAAACAATGAGCAGTTCTTC. This codes for CASSIVNNEQFF. Using reference TRBV19 and TRBJ2-1 for the parts outside the CDR3, the full variable domain is DGGITQSPKYLFRKEGQNVTLSCEQNLNHDAMYWYRQDPGQGLRLIYYSQIVNDFQKGDIAEGYSVSREKKESFPLTVTSAQKNPTAFYLCASSIVNNEQFFGPGTRLTVL.

The genes are TRBV20-1 and TRBJ2-4; no definite D call. CDR3 length: 13 amino acids. V was clipped by 2 bases and J by 6 bases, with 11 bases between them. Germline CDR1 reads DFQATT; CDR2 reads SNEGSKA (reference sequence). As DNA, the CDR3 is TGCAGTGCTAGAAGGCAGTTTAGAAACATTCAGTACTTC. Its protein is CSARRQFRNIQYF.

This chain links TRBV6-1 with TRBJ2-5; 10 bases line up with TRBD1. Germline loops: CDR1 MNHNS, CDR2 SASEGT. Losses at the gene ends were 8 bases for V and 2 bases for J; bases not matched to a gene: 8. The CDR3 totals 15 residues. CDR3 amino acids: CASLRRDRGQETQYF. CDR3 DNA: TGTGCCAGCCTCCGACGGGACAGGGGTCAAGAGACCCAGTACTTC.

This clonotype was seen more than once but under ten times. The CDR3 region is CASSNPLGGPSGANVLTF. The CDR3 region has the DNA TGTGCCAGCAGTAACCCCTTGGGAGGTCCCTCTGGGGCCAACGTCCTGACTTTC. V usage is TRBV25-1 and J usage is TRBJ2-6, with TRBD2 as a possible D gene (6 bases). V was shortened by 5 bases and J by 0 bases, with 17 bases between the two germline ends. The CDR3 loop spans 18 amino acids. CDR1 and CDR2 (germline): MGHDK, SYGVNS. Full variable domain (outside the CDR3, taken from reference TRBV25-1 and TRBJ2-6): EADIYQTPRYLVIGTGKKITLECSQTMGHDKMYWYQQDPGMELHLIHYSYGVNSTEKGDLSSESTVSRIRTEHFPLTLESARPSHTSQYLCASSNPLGGPSGANVLTFGAGSRLTVL.

This clonotype appeared a few times. The rearrangement links TRBV6-1 to TRBJ2-7; 14 bases are shared with TRBD2. CDR3 length: 18 amino acids. The ends lost 8 bases at V and 2 bases at J; junction bases unmatched: 14. From germline, CDR1 is MNHNS and CDR2 SASEGT. CDR3 residues: CASQPSWTSGRTPYEQYF. CDR3 nucleotides: TGTGCCAGCCAACCTTCTTGGACTAGCGGGAGGACCCCCTACGAGCAGTACTTC.

The DNA for the CDR3 is TGTGCCAGCAGGCGGCAGGCCAGCTCCTACGAGCAGTACTTC. Protein product: CASRRQASSYEQYF. This sequence joins TRBV28 and TRBJ2-5; no clear D gene. The DNA end is more similar to TRBJ2-7, so the J call may be wrong. Per germline, CDR1 MDHEN and CDR2 SYDVKM. The CDR3 contains 14 residues.

The V gene is TRBV7-2, the J gene TRBJ2-3; 8 bases map to TRBD2. V gave up 1 base and J gave up 5 bases; unmatched junction bases: 14. Per germline, CDR1 SGHTA and CDR2 FQGNSA. The CDR3 is 18 amino acids. The CDR3 DNA reads as TGTGCCAGCAGCTTAGAATTTATTGACGGGGGGGCCTTAGATACGCAGTATTTT. Translating gives CASSLEFIDGGALDTQYF.

The rearrangement links TRBV4-1 to TRBJ1-2; 12 positions agree with TRBD1. V trimming: 2 bases; J trimming: 6 bases; junction bases outside the gene matches: 7. This CDR3 has 16 residues. Germline CDR1 MGHRA, CDR2 YSYEKL. CDR3 nucleotides: TGCGCCAGCAGCCAACTCCCGGGACAGGGGGCTGATGGCTACACCTTC. Translation: CASSQLPGQGADGYTF.

This clonotype was recorded a few times. V and J are TRBV12-3 or TRBV12-4 and TRBJ2-4; TRBD2 matches 7 bases. This CDR3 comprises 15 residues. The ends lost 6 bases at V and 2 bases at J; junction bases unmatched: 7. The CDR3 bases are TGTGCCAGCAGCTCCGGACTAGGATCCAAAAACATTCAGTACTTC. Amino acid sequence: CASSSGLGSKNIQYF.

The sample holds a few counts of this clonotype. Here the CDR3 DNA reads TGTGCCAGCACCTCCTTCTTAGCGGAACAAGAGACCCAGTACTTC. Translation gives CASTSFLAEQETQYF. This chain uses TRBV5-5 with TRBJ2-5; D perhaps matches TRBD2 (6 bases). The ends were cut back, 6 bases at V and 2 bases at J, with 17 bases in the middle. The V gene's germline CDR1 is SGHKS and CDR2 YYEKEE (reference sequence). The CDR3 runs 15 residues.

The gene calls are TRBV5-1 and TRBJ1-6; possible D gene TRBD1, 5 bases. Deletions cut 1 base from V and 10 bases from J, with 15 bases between. The CDR3 covers 15 residues. Per germline, CDR1 SGHRS and CDR2 YFSETQ. The CDR3: CASSLTGGERSPLHF. DNA for the CDR3: TGCGCCAGCAGCTTGACGGGGGGAGAAAGGTCACCCCTCCACTTT.